This entry lists 6 T cell receptor beta chains sequenced from one sample in a study of blood T cell repertoires in COVID-19. Method: immunoSEQ multiplex PCR; TCRdb's copy keeps in-frame clones and lacks some. The sample consists of fewer than 700,000 clones, about 89% of them appearing once. Material: peripheral blood. The receptor source for this set is a woman between 45 and 65 years old with COVID-19, enrolled during active disease.

This sequence joins TRBV10-3 and TRBJ1-4; tentatively, D is TRBD1 (6 bases). V lost 3 bases and J lost 3, with 8 bases in between. The CDR3 is 14 residues long. Germline V gives CDR1 ENHRY, CDR2 SYGVKD. CDR3 protein: CAISERTANEKLFF. CDR3 nucleotides: TGTGCCATCAGTGAACGGACAGCTAATGAAAAACTGTTTTTT.

The V call is TRBV3-1 (or the pseudogene TRBV3-2), the J call TRBJ2-1; 8 positions agree with TRBD2. The CDR3 is 18 residues long. CDR1 and CDR2 (germline): LGHDT, YNNKEL (reference sequence). V was pared by 0 bases and J by 4 bases, with 11 bases of the junction left unmatched. In DNA, the CDR3 is TGTGCCAGCAGCCAAGAGTCCTTAGGCGGGGGGCCTTACAATGAGCAGTTCTTC. The encoded protein is CASSQESLGGGPYNEQFF.

The chain links TRBV29-1 to TRBJ2-2, with TRBD2 matching over 8 bases. The J segment lost 6 bases and the V segment lost 4 bases, leaving 10 bases of the junction unmatched. The CDR3 is 15 residues long. Germline assignment: CDR1 SQVTM and CDR2 ANQGSEA. The CDR3 here is CSVGQDTSGAGELFF. CDR3 sequence (DNA): TGCAGCGTTGGTCAGGACACTAGCGGTGCCGGGGAGCTGTTTTTT.

For the CDR3, the DNA is TGTGCCAGCAGTAGGGAGGGAAGGGCTGGAAACACCATATATTTT. Translated: CASSREGRAGNTIYF. The chain is built from TRBV27 and TRBJ1-3; D unclear. There are 15 residues in the CDR3. V lost 5 bases and J lost 2, with 13 bases in between. The V gene's germline CDR1 is MNHEY and CDR2 SMNVEV (reference sequence).

Worth noting for this clone: At one boundary the junction diverges from the germline segment, which might be a read error. The chain is built from TRBV3-1 (or the pseudogene TRBV3-2) and TRBJ1-1; D may be TRBD1 (6 bases). Germline CDR1 reads LGHDT; CDR2 reads YNNKEL (reference sequence). The CDR3 totals 13 residues. The CDR3 here is CASTQGGDTEAFF. CDR3 DNA sequence: TGTGCCAGCACCCAAGGGGGAGACACTGAAGCTTTCTTT.

This clone was detected only a few times. The gene calls are TRBV3-1 (or the pseudogene TRBV3-2) and TRBJ1-5; no definite D call. The germline gives CDR1 LGHDT, CDR2 YNNKEL (reference sequence). The V end was cut by 3 bases, the J end by 2 bases, with 5 bases between. CDR3 size: 13 residues. Here the CDR3 DNA reads TGTGCCAGCAGCCACGGGGGCAATCAGCCCCAGCATTTT. Translation gives CASSHGGNQPQHF.